This T cell receptor (beta chain) was documented in a study of T cell repertoires in cytomegalovirus infection. The CDR3 runs to 15 residues. The V gene end was trimmed by 5 bases and the J gene end by 1 base; junction bases not matched to a gene: 7. Germline CDR1 and CDR2: PRHDT and FYEKMQ (reference sequence). In the case of this clonotype: Its antigen remains unknown.

MiXCR, run by TCRdb on the reads, gives a single entry per CDR3 protein. The data show about 920,000 distinct CDR3 sequences, with roughly 30% seen just once and over 12% held by the top ten. The receptor was isolated from a human donor in good health (CMV status not recorded). Some clones in this sample may be carry-over from other donors' samples. The J gene is TRBJ2-7, the V gene TRBV13; TRBD1 aligns across 8 bases. This specimen consisted of cultured CD8+ T cells from PBMCs, obtained from culture after CMV antigen stimulation. In DNA, the CDR3 is TGTGCCAGCAGCATAGACAGGGGAAGATCCTACGAGCAGTACTTC. Translated, it gives CASSIDRGRSYEQYF.